Following are 26 T cell receptor beta chains from one sample sequenced in a study of cytomegalovirus exposure and HLA in healthy donors. The PCR had 60 Vbeta and 13 Jbeta primers. The protocol was immunoSEQ multiplex PCR, while the TCRdb copy is restricted to in-frame clones and leaves out a portion. The sample lists under 150,000 clones, about 10% seen once, with roughly 7% in the top ten. The sequencing sample was made of PBMCs. The receptor source for this set is a middle-aged woman in good health and CMV-seropositive.

In its sample, this clone was seen a few times. The rearrangement uses TRBV15 and TRBJ2-7; 7 bases agree with TRBD1. V dropped 5 bases and J dropped 1; count of bases not matched to a gene: 5. The CDR3 has 14 amino acids. Germline V gives CDR1 LNHNV, CDR2 YYDKDF (reference sequence). CDR3 residues: CATSPRTGSYEQYF. In DNA, the CDR3 is TGTGCCACCAGCCCAAGGACAGGTTCCTACGAGCAGTACTTC.

The chain recombines TRBV19 with TRBJ1-6; D is possibly TRBD1 (6 bases). The CDR3 has 14 amino acids. Germline CDR1 is LNHDA and CDR2 is SQIVND (reference sequence). The V end lost 3 bases, the J end lost 7 bases, and 10 bases lay between the germline ends. The CDR3: CASSMGHQNSPLHF. Here the CDR3 DNA reads TGTGCCAGTAGTATGGGACACCAAAATTCACCCCTCCACTTT.

The rearrangement links TRBV5-1 to TRBJ2-2; TRBD1 matches 9 bases. The germline CDR1 and CDR2 sequences are SGHRS and YFSETQ. Trimming removed 0 bases from V and 4 bases from J; junction bases left unmatched: 7. The CDR3 covers 17 residues. The CDR3 sequence: CASSLARTGARTGELFF. DNA for the CDR3: TGCGCCAGCAGCTTGGCCCGGACAGGGGCCCGCACCGGGGAGCTGTTTTTT.

The chain couples TRBV7-8 to TRBJ1-5; 7 bases align to TRBD1. With 0 bases clipped from V and 1 base from J, the junction kept 6 bases outside the gene matches. Per germline, CDR1 SGHVS and CDR2 FQNEAQ. This CDR3 has 17 amino acids. CDR3 in amino acids: CASSLAITGDSNQPQHF. The CDR3 bases are TGTGCCAGCAGCTTAGCGATAACAGGGGACAGCAATCAGCCCCAGCATTTT.

V and J are TRBV7-2 and TRBJ2-3; 7 bases map to TRBD2. The CDR3 has 14 residues. Losses at the gene ends were 0 bases for V and 5 bases for J; bases not matched to a gene: 2. From germline, CDR1 is SGHTA and CDR2 FQGNSA. Here the CDR3 DNA reads TGTGCCAGCAGCTTAGCGGGGGGGATAGATACGCAGTATTTT. Its translation: CASSLAGGIDTQYF.

The chain joins TRBV7-9 to TRBJ1-1, with 8 bases matching TRBD1. This CDR3 has 15 residues. Germline CDR1 is SEHNR and CDR2 is FQNEAQ (reference sequence). After removal of 4 bases from V and 6 bases from J, the junction contained 10 bases not matched to a gene. In nucleotides, the CDR3 is TGTGCCAGCAGCTCCCTCGACAGGGGAAGAGCTGAAGCTTTCTTT. Protein sequence: CASSSLDRGRAEAFF.

This clone was detected only a few times. The rearrangement links TRBV7-9 to TRBJ2-7; D perhaps matches TRBD1 (6 bases). Germline loops: CDR1 SEHNR, CDR2 FQNEAQ (reference sequence). The CDR3 runs 14 residues. Trimming cost V 3 bases and J 3 bases, with 12 bases left between them. CDR3 loop: CASSFTGKLYEQYF. The CDR3 DNA reads TGTGCCAGCAGCTTTACAGGGAAGCTCTACGAGCAGTACTTC.

The chain carries TRBV11-2 and TRBJ2-5, with 10 positions matching TRBD1. Germline V gene lookup returns CDR1 SGHAT and CDR2 FQNNGV. The CDR3 runs 16 residues. The junction had 9 bases not matched to a gene; V was cut back by 3 bases and J by 5 bases. The CDR3 protein is CASSFYRDRGRETQYF. Written as DNA, the CDR3 is TGTGCCAGCAGCTTTTACCGGGACAGGGGACGGGAGACCCAGTACTTC.

This clone showed up just a few times. This chain connects TRBV5-1 to TRBJ2-7; a weak D match, TRBD1 (6 bases). This CDR3 contains 13 residues. V was cut by 4 bases and J by 12 bases, with 20 bases left in between. The germline gives CDR1 SGHRS, CDR2 YFSETQ. The CDR3 sequence is CASSEIGQPQPYF. Here the CDR3 DNA reads TGCGCCAGCAGCGAAATCGGACAGCCCCAACCGTACTTC.

This clone showed up just a few times. This chain links TRBV13 with TRBJ1-1; D might be TRBD1 (6 bases). The CDR3 extends over 14 amino acids. Germline V gives CDR1 PRHDT, CDR2 FYEKMQ (reference sequence). V gave up 4 bases and J gave up 1 base, with 10 bases separating them. In DNA, the CDR3 is TGTGCCAGCAGCTCCGGACAGACGAACACTGAAGCTTTCTTT. This gives the protein CASSSGQTNTEAFF. Full variable domain (remainder filled in from reference TRBV13 and TRBJ1-1): AAGVIQSPRHLIKEKRETATLKCYPIPRHDTVYWYQQGPGQDPQFLISFYEKMQSDKGSIPDRFSAQQFSDYHSELNMSSLELGDSALYFCASSSGQTNTEAFFGQGTRLTVV.

The rearrangement uses TRBV7-9 and TRBJ2-7, with TRBD2 as a possible D gene (6 bases). V was trimmed by 5 bases and J by 1 base, leaving 27 bases between them. CDR3 size: 19 residues. Per germline, CDR1 SEHNR and CDR2 FQNEAQ (reference sequence). The DNA for the CDR3 is TGTGCCAGCAGCCCCGGGCAGTTAGGACTATTGTTAAGGTCCTACGAGCAGTACTTC. This codes for CASSPGQLGLLLRSYEQYF.

This chain connects TRBV5-1 to TRBJ2-3, with 12 bases lining up with TRBD2. This CDR3 spans 18 amino acids. V shed 0 bases and J 4 bases; nucleotides not matched to a gene: 9. In germline, CDR1 is SGHRS, CDR2 YFSETQ. The CDR3, as DNA: TGCGCCAGCAGCTTGGGGCGGACTAGCGGGAAAATCTCAGATACGCAGTATTTT. Translation gives CASSLGRTSGKISDTQYF.

The CDR3 DNA reads as TGCGCCAGCAGCTTGTCCGGCGGGGGGAGCACAGATACGCAGTATTTT. This gives the protein CASSLSGGGSTDTQYF. The chain couples TRBV5-1 to TRBJ2-3; 8 bases are shared with TRBD2. The V gene end was trimmed by 1 base and the J gene end by 0 bases; junction bases not matched to a gene: 4. The CDR3 length is 16 residues. In germline, CDR1 is SGHRS, CDR2 YFSETQ.

This clone was found a few times. CDR3 nucleotides: TGTGCCAGCAGCCAAGGGACAGCCTACACCGGGGAGCTGTTTTTT. Its translation: CASSQGTAYTGELFF. J is TRBJ2-2 and V is TRBV7-2; 7 bases agree with TRBD1. The CDR3 is made up of 15 amino acids. V lost 5 bases, J lost 3 bases, and 6 bases stayed unmatched. CDR1 SGHTA and CDR2 FQGNSA come from the germline V gene. Looking up the rest from reference TRBV7-2 and TRBJ2-2 gives the full variable domain: GAGVSQSPSNKVTEKGKDVELRCDPISGHTALYWYRQSLGQGLEFLIYFQGNSAPDKSGLPSDRFSAERTGGSVSTLTIQRTQQEDSAVYLCASSQGTAYTGELFFGEGSRLTVL.

The chain is built from TRBV7-8 and TRBJ2-7, with D unresolved. The CDR3 runs 15 residues. With 5 bases removed from V and 7 bases from J, the gap between germline ends came to 21 bases. The germline gives CDR1 SGHVS, CDR2 FQNEAQ. This chain's CDR3 is CASSRNGRNKREQYF. The CDR3 bases are TGTGCCAGCAGCCGCAACGGAAGAAACAAGAGGGAGCAGTACTTC.

In its sample, this clone was seen a few times. V is TRBV6-6 and J is TRBJ1-2, with 8 nucleotides matching TRBD1. The germline gives CDR1 MNHNY, CDR2 SVGAGI (reference sequence). V was clipped by 0 bases and J by 5 bases; unmatched bases: 2. The CDR3 has 14 amino acids. CDR3 in DNA: TGTGCCAGCAGTTACTCGGACAGGGCATATGGCTACACCTTC. Residues: CASSYSDRAYGYTF.

Comment on this clone: Germline and junction disagree at one end, which may indicate a read error. The chain links TRBV6-6 to TRBJ1-2; 7 nucleotides line up with TRBD1. This CDR3 has 13 residues. Germline V gene sequence: CDR1 MNHNY, CDR2 SVGAGI (reference sequence). As DNA, the CDR3 is TGTGCCGGCAGTCCGGGACAGAACTATGGCTACACCTTC. Amino acids: CAGSPGQNYGYTF.

Here the CDR3 DNA reads TGCGCCAGCAGCTTGGCCGGGACAGGGGCTTCAGATACGCAGTATTTT. Its protein is CASSLAGTGASDTQYF. This chain connects TRBV5-1 to TRBJ2-3; 10 bases map to TRBD1. Unmatched junction bases numbered 5, after V lost 0 bases and J lost 4 bases. This CDR3 spans 16 amino acids. From germline, CDR1 is SGHRS and CDR2 YFSETQ.

This clone was seen more than once but under ten times. This chain connects TRBV7-8 to TRBJ2-2; D uncertain. The V and J ends lost 2 bases and 7 bases respectively, with 14 bases between them. The CDR3 runs to 15 residues. The germline V gene encodes CDR1 SGHVS and CDR2 FQNEAQ. For the CDR3, the DNA is TGTGCCAGCAGCTTACGACTCCCTGGAAGCGGGGAGCTGTTTTTT. This sequence encodes CASSLRLPGSGELFF.

A few counts support this clone. This chain joins TRBV2 and TRBJ1-1; TRBD1 is a possible D gene (5 bases). The CDR3 covers 13 residues. The V gene's germline CDR1 is SNHLY and CDR2 FYNNEI. V was clipped by 7 bases and J by 4 bases, with 13 bases between them. The CDR3 loop is CASILTVGTEAFF. Written as DNA, the CDR3 is TGTGCCAGCATCCTGACAGTTGGCACTGAAGCTTTCTTT.

The chain recombines TRBV7-9 with TRBJ1-5; TRBD1 matches at 8 bases. CDR3 length: 12 residues. J gave up 15 bases and V 6 bases, and 10 bases lay outside the gene matches. Germline V lookup: CDR1 SEHNR, CDR2 FQNEAQ (reference sequence). CDR3 protein: CASSSGGPNLHF. DNA for the CDR3: TGTGCCAGCAGTTCAGGGGGCCCCAACCTGCATTTT.

This clone occurred a few times. The chain combines TRBV29-1 with TRBJ2-5; 7 bases agree with TRBD1. The trim removed 8 bases at V and 7 bases at J, leaving 13 bases unmatched. The length of the CDR3 is 13 residues. Germline values: CDR1 SQVTM, CDR2 ANQGSEA. CDR3 bases: TGCAGCTTCTCCCATAGACAGGGCGCGACCCAGTACTTC. It is translated as CSFSHRQGATQYF.

This clone has a handful of counts. The chain employs TRBV4-1 and TRBJ2-7; 10 positions match TRBD2. The V gene end was trimmed by 4 bases and the J gene end by 4 bases; junction bases not matched to a gene: 7. Per germline, CDR1 MGHRA and CDR2 YSYEKL. This CDR3 contains 15 residues. CDR3 nucleotides: TGCGCCAGCAGCCGGGGGACTAGCGAGTTATACGAGCAGTACTTC. It translates to CASSRGTSELYEQYF.

This chain connects TRBV6-1 to TRBJ2-5; 7 bases match TRBD1. J gave up 4 bases and V 2 bases, and 1 base lay outside the gene matches. In germline, CDR1 is MNHNS, CDR2 SASEGT. The CDR3 runs to 13 residues. CDR3 bases: TGTGCCAGCAGTGAAACAGGGGTAGAGACCCAGTACTTC. Translation: CASSETGVETQYF.

This clone was seen a handful of times. CDR3 amino acids: CAIGTDQNTEAFF. The CDR3, as DNA: TGTGCCATCGGGACAGATCAGAACACTGAAGCTTTCTTT. The chain couples TRBV10-3 to TRBJ1-1; TRBD1 agrees at 7 bases. V dropped 8 bases and J dropped 1; count of bases not matched to a gene: 4. CDR1 and CDR2 from the germline V gene are ENHRY and SYGVKD. This CDR3 contains 13 residues.

Only a few counts were recorded for this clone. The chain carries TRBV7-8 and TRBJ2-5; D possibly corresponds to TRBD1 (6 bases). CDR1 is SGHVS and CDR2 is FQNEAQ in the germline V gene. CDR3 length: 16 residues. The V and J ends lost 6 bases and 4 bases respectively, with 21 bases between them. CDR3 coding DNA: TGTGCCAGCAGTTACGGGACACCCGGGGCGGGAGAGACCCAGTACTTC. This translates into CASSYGTPGAGETQYF.